This T cell receptor (beta chain) came from a study of T cells in Graves' hyperthyroidism and ophthalmopathy. Study results and limitations: Blood also showed most of the thyroid clonotypes that were expanded above 0.001.

Amplification of TCR beta CDR3 regions used RNA as the template. Initially, a first-round RT-PCR of the TCR CDR3 employed the HTBI primer set. TCRdb reprocessed the multiplex PCR reads with MiXCR, giving one entry per CDR3 protein. The table has 500,000 to 600,000 distinct CDR3 sequences, 40% to 55% seen once. In the case of this clonotype: Its matching antigen is unknown.

Sequencing was carried out using peripheral blood or thyroid tissue (not recorded which). The receptor was derived from an adult woman with Graves' disease, either hyperthyroidism or ophthalmopathy (not recorded which).

The CDR3 region has the DNA TGTGCCAGCAGCTTAAACGACAGGCTGAATCAGCCCCAGCATTTT. Residues: CASSLNDRLNQPQHF. The V and J genes are TRBV7-3 and TRBJ1-5; D possibly corresponds to TRBD1 (6 bases). The germline gives CDR1 SGHTA, CDR2 FQGTGA. This CDR3 has 15 residues. The V gene lost 1 base and the J gene lost 4 bases, with 11 bases spanning the gap. The full variable domain, with the rest looked up from reference TRBV7-3 and TRBJ1-5, is GAGVSQTPSNKVTEKGKYVELRCDPISGHTALYWYRQSLGQGPEFLIYFQGTGAADDSGLPNDRFFAVRPEGSVSTLKIQRTERGDSAVYLCASSLNDRLNQPQHFGDGTRLSIL.